The next 2 T cell receptor beta chains were all read from a single sample in a study of identical twins. MiXCR was run by TCRdb on the 5' RACE reads, yielding one entry per CDR3 protein. There are roughly 1,500,000 distinct CDR3 sequences in the sample; less than 35% occur only once, and about 0.27% lies in the top ten. The sample consisted of cord blood. These receptors were collected from a newborn girl in good health.

The chain combines TRBV29-1 with TRBJ2-5; 8 nucleotides align to TRBD2. The CDR3 sequence is 14 residues long. Germline CDR1 SQVTM, CDR2 ANQGSEA. Trimming removed 6 bases from V and 0 bases from J; junction bases left unmatched: 6. CDR3 protein: CSVGSSGHQETQYF. Here the CDR3 DNA reads TGCAGCGTGGGTTCTAGCGGGCACCAAGAGACCCAGTACTTC.

This clonotype was seen only a few times. The chain joins TRBV7-9 to TRBJ2-1, with 9 positions matching TRBD2. V lost 4 bases, J lost 5 bases, and 6 bases stayed unmatched. Germline V gene sequence: CDR1 SEHNR, CDR2 FQNEAQ (reference sequence). The length of the CDR3 is 15 residues. This CDR3 reads CASSSSSGAHNEQFF. The CDR3 bases are TGTGCCAGCAGCTCCTCTAGCGGGGCCCACAATGAGCAGTTCTTC. The complete variable domain, with remaining parts taken from reference TRBV7-9 and TRBJ2-1, reads DTGVSQNPRHKITKRGQNVTFRCDPISEHNRLYWYRQTLGQGPEFLTYFQNEAQLEKSRLLSDRFSAERPKGSFSTLEIQRTEQGDSAMYLCASSSSSGAHNEQFFGPGTRLTVL.